This TCR beta chain stems from a study of cytomegalovirus exposure and HLA in healthy donors. Whole-study context: A prior analysis found about 120 million unique TCR beta sequences from 170 million or so T cells. Whole-study findings and limits: Testing in vitro showed a few CMV-associated chains specific for CMV antigens. A later analysis associated some 16,000 TCR beta sequences with HLA alleles at a 0.05 false discovery rate.

Trimming pared 10 bases from V and 7 bases from J, leaving 19 bases between. Looked up from germline, CDR1 is MNHNS and CDR2 is SASEGT. There are 13 residues in the CDR3. Each donor was healthy, and each was a bone marrow donor. Concerning this clone itself: Its antigen is unknown.

13 Jbeta primers and 60 Vbeta primers were used for the PCR. Sequencing used immunoSEQ multiplex PCR; TCRdb keeps in-frame clones, though not all of them. This sample lists approximately 50,000 clones; its ten largest clones have around 16%. The receptor comes from a male donor in good health and CMV-seronegative. Sequencing was done on a sample of PBMCs. V and J are TRBV6-1 and TRBJ1-2; D gene uncertain. The CDR3 coding sequence is TGTGCCACTTCTCTCGAGCTCGGCGGTGGCTACACCTTC. The encoded protein is CATSLELGGGYTF.